Listed here is a single T cell receptor beta chain. Its antigen is not identified. The V gene lost 4 bases and the J gene lost 2 bases, with 13 bases spanning the gap. Looked up from germline, CDR1 is SNHLY and CDR2 is FYNNEI. The CDR3 is made up of 15 amino acids. This sample is part of a study of shared clonotypes between healthy human individuals. Whole-study results and caveats: Sample collection involved blood only; tissue repertoires are likely different. Read depth was anticipated to influence clonotype sharing among donors.

Assay used: immunoSEQ multiplex PCR; TCRdb lists only in-frame clones, some missing. In the table there are 550,000 to 600,000 clones, roughly 79% of which are singletons. Everyone who donated was a Caucasian adult who lived in Nashville, Tennessee. V and J are TRBV2 and TRBJ2-3; D possibly corresponds to TRBD1 (5 bases). Specimen: PBMCs. The clonotype comes from a woman in her thirties or forties in good health. Some clones in this sample may be carry-over from other donors' samples. Written as DNA, the CDR3 is TGTGCCAGCAGTGTCAGGACAACAGCCACAGATACGCAGTATTTT. As protein: CASSVRTTATDTQYF.